This entry concerns a single T cell receptor (beta chain). Its antigen is not yet known. No base-level quality is on record; no much larger clone is a single base apart. As encoded in the germline V gene, CDR1 is SGHAT while CDR2 is FQNNGV. Counted from cysteine to phenylalanine, this CDR3 has 14 amino acids. The read is trimmed to its CDR3 DNA, 42 bases read in frame from base 1. Cut back by 5 bases and 8 bases, the V and J ends lie 18 bases apart. The data are from a study of T cells in narcolepsy (dated 2018 in TCRdb). Background for the entire study: Patients with narcolepsy type 1 or type 2 (NT1, NT2) and healthy control donors were enrolled in the study. The study sought autoreactive T cells targeting hypocretin neuron self-antigens (hypocretin, TRIB2) in narcolepsy patients, using TCR Vbeta sequencing to track clonotypes in blood and CSF.

The library was generated by the immunoSEQ multiplex PCR assay. TCRdb took this table from immuneACCESS and kept in-frame rearrangements with V and J called. Such tables lack part of the clones; where checked against another copy, unresolved V genes explain under half of the gap, and the rest is unexplained. The sample table holds about 35,000 clones, of which approximately 80% were seen once. In total, the top ten clones hold about 0.95% of the sample. Summary of the overall study and its limitations: According to the report, autoreactive clonotypes were detected serially in the blood of the same patients and of different patients, but not in healthy controls. Some blood memory CD4+ repertoires from patients and controls contained no sequences matching autoreactive T cell clones. Patients and controls had comparable numbers of sequenced blood memory CD4+ clonotypes, averaging about 40,000 and 33,000, respectively. Plots comparing CSF and blood CD4+ T cell clonotypes from the same patient highlighted HCRT-specific and TRIB2-specific autoreactive clonotypes.

For TCR Vbeta sequencing, memory CD4+ T cells were sorted ex vivo from the peripheral blood of both healthy controls and narcolepsy patients. The sequence was collected from a human donor in good health. In this chain, TRBV11-2 is recombined with TRBJ1-2, with a weak D call of TRBD1 (6 bases match). The sample taken for sequencing was memory (CD45RA-) CD4+ T cells from blood. This specimen's cell subset or site label, per the study, means: memory T cells sorted ex vivo from peripheral blood. The bases read TGTGCCAGCAGCCTCGGGGGGCCCCTTGGGGGCTACACCTTC. This encodes CASSLGGPLGGYTF.